These 2 T cell receptor beta chains came from one sample sequenced in a study of Tregs in tolerant kidney transplant recipients. Measured with immunoSEQ multiplex PCR; TCRdb has only the in-frame clones, and not every one. The listing records 10,000 or so clones. Related graft donors supplied nonmyeloablative bone marrow transplants, and mixed chimerism was transient. Sample: CD8+ T cells from blood (PBMCs), taken 24 months after the transplant. Receptor source: a human patient who received a combined kidney and bone marrow transplant. Among the T cells, some may be from the graft donor.

Concerning this clone: Sequencing ends 3 residues short of the CDR3 end; the germline J gene provides the rest. The chain employs TRBV7-9 and TRBJ2-7; 9 bases are a match to TRBD1. The CDR3 is made up of 14 amino acids. Germline V gene lookup returns CDR1 SEHNR and CDR2 FQNEAQ (reference sequence). Losses at the gene ends were 6 bases for V and 6 bases for J; bases not matched to a gene: 9. The CDR3 bases that were read are TGTGCCAGCAGAACTGCCGAGACAGGGGGCGAG. As protein: CASRTAETGGE. From start to end, the CDR3 is CASRTAETGGEQYF.

Worth noting for this clone: The read falls 3 residues short of the CDR3 end, and the missing part is taken from the germline J gene. The genes are TRBV7-9 and TRBJ2-3; TRBD2 aligns across 13 bases. This CDR3 is built from 15 residues. Trimming cost V 8 bases and J 2 bases; bases outside gene matches: 4. Per germline, CDR1 SEHNR and CDR2 FQNEAQ (reference sequence). This CDR3 is CASRGLAGPTDTQYF. Partial CDR3 DNA: TGTGCCAGCCGGGGACTAGCGGGACCCACAGATACG.